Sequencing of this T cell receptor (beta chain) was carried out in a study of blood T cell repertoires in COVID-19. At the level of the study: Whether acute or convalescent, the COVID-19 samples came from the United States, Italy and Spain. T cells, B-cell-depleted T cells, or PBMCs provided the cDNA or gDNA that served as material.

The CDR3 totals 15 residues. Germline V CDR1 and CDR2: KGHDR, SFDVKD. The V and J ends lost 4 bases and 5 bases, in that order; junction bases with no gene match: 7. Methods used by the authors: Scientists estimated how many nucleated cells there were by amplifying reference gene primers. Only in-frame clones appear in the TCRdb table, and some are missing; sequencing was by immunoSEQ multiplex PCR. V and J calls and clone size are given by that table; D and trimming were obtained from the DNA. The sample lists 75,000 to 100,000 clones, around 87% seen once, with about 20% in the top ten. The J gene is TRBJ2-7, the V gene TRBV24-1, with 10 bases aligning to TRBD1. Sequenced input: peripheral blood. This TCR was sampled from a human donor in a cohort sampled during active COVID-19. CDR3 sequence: CATSDTGQGVNEQYF. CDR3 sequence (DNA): TGTGCCACCAGTGACACCGGACAGGGGGTTAACGAGCAGTACTTC.